This TCR beta chain came from a study of blood T cell repertoires in COVID-19. The CDR3 length is 14 residues. J lost 4 bases, V lost 4 bases, and 2 bases had no gene match. Germline V gene lookup returns CDR1 SEHNR and CDR2 FQNEAQ (reference sequence). Participants were placed into cohorts based on the clinical history they reported. Authors' methods: Amplification of reference gene primers provided the estimated nucleated cell counts. Sequencing used immunoSEQ multiplex PCR; TCRdb keeps in-frame clones, though not all of them. V and J calls and clone size are copied from that table; D and trimming were computed from the DNA. The sample shows about 200,000 clones, about 91% of them seen only once.

This TCR derives from a woman in her thirties or forties with acute COVID-19. The chain employs TRBV7-9 and TRBJ2-5; TRBD2 matches 11 bases. What was sequenced was PBMCs or T cells enriched from blood (not recorded which). CDR3 bases: TGTGCCAGCAGCTCTGGGACTAGCGGAGAGACCCAGTACTTC. It specifies CASSSGTSGETQYF.